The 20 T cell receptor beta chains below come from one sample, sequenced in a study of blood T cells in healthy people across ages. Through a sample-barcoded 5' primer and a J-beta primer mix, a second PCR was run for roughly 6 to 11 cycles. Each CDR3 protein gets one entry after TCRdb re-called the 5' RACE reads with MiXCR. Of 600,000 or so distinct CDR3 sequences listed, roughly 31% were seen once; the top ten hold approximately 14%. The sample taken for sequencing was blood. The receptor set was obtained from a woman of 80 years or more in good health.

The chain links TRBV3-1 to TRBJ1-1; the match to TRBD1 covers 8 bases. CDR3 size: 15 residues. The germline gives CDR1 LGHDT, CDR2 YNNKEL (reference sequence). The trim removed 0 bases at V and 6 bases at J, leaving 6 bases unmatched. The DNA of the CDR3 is TGTGCCAGCAGCCAAGACCCAGGGGGCATGGCTGAAGCTTTCTTT. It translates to CASSQDPGGMAEAFF.

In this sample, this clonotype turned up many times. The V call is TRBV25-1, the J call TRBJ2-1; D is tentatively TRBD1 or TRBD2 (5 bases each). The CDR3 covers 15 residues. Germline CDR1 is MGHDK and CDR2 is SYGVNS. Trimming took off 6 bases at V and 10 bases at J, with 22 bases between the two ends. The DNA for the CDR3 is TGTGCCAGCAGACCTATAGGGCCGGGGACGGGAGAGCAGTTCTTC. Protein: CASRPIGPGTGEQFF. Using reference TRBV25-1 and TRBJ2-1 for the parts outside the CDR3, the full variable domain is EADIYQTPRYLVIGTGKKITLECSQTMGHDKMYWYQQDPGMELHLIHYSYGVNSTEKGDLSSESTVSRIRTEHFPLTLESARPSHTSQYLCASRPIGPGTGEQFFGPGTRLTVL.

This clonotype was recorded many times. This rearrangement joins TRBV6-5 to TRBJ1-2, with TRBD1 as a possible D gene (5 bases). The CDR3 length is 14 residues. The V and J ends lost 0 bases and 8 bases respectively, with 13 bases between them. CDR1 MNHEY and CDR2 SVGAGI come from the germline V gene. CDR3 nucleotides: TGTGCCAGCAGTTACTCGACGGGGACTGAGGGCTACACCTTC. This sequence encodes CASSYSTGTEGYTF.

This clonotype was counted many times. The CDR3 DNA reads as TGCGCCAGCAGCTTGGCTGGAAAAGCGGGTGGCTACACCTTC. This encodes CASSLAGKAGGYTF. The rearrangement joins TRBV5-1 to TRBJ1-2, with unresolved D. The germline gives CDR1 SGHRS, CDR2 YFSETQ. Deletions cut 0 bases from V and 7 bases from J, with 13 bases between. The CDR3 is made up of 14 amino acids.

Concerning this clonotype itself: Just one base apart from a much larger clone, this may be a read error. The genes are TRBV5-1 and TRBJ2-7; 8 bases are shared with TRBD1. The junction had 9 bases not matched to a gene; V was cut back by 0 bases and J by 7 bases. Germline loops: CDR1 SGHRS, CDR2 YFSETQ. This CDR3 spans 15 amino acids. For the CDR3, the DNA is TGCGCCAGCAGCTTGGTACAGGGGGTAGACAATGAGCAGTACTTC. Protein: CASSLVQGVDNEQYF.

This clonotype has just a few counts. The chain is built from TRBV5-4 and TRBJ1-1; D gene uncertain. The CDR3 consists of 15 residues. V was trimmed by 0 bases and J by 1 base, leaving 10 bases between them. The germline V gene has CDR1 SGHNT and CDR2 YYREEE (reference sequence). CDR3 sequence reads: CASSLVGRRNTEAFF. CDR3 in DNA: TGTGCCAGCAGCTTGGTCGGAAGGAGGAACACTGAAGCTTTCTTT.

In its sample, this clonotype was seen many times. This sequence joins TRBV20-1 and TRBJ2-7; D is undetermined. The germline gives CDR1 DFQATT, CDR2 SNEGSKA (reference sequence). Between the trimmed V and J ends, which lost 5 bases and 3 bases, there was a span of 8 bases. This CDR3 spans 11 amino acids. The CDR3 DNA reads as TGCAGTGCTTCCATGGACTACGAGCAGTACTTC. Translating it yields CSASMDYEQYF.

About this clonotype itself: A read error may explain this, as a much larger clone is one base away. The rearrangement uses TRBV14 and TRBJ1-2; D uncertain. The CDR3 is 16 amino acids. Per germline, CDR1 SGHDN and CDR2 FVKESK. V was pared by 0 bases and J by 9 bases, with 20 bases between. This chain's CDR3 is CASSQDTEGSPYSYTF. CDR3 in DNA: TGTGCCAGCAGCCAAGATACCGAGGGCTCCCCATATAGCTACACCTTC.

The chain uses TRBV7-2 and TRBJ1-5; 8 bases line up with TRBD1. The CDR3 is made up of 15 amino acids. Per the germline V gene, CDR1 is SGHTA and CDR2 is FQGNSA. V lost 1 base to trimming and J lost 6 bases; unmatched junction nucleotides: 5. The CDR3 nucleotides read TGTGCCAGCAGCTTAGAAGGCAGGGGGCCTCAGCCCCAGCATTTT. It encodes CASSLEGRGPQPQHF.

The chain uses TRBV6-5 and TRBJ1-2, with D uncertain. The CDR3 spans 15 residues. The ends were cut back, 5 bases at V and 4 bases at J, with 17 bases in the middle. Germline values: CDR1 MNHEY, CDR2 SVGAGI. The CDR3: CASSPHPGRIYGYTF. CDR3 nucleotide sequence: TGTGCCAGCAGTCCCCACCCAGGACGTATCTATGGCTACACCTTC.

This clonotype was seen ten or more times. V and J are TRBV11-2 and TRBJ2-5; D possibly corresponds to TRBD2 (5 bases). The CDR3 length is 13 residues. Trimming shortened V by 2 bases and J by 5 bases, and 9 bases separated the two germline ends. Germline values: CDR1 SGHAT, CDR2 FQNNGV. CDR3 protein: CASSLPGSETQYF. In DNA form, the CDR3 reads TGTGCCAGCAGCTTACCGGGGAGCGAGACCCAGTACTTC.

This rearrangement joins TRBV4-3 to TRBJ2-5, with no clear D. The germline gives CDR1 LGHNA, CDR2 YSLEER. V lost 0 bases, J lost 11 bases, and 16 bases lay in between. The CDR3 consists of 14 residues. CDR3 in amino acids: CASSQDIGRGEQYF. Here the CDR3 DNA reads TGCGCCAGCAGCCAAGATATCGGAAGAGGAGAGCAGTACTTC.

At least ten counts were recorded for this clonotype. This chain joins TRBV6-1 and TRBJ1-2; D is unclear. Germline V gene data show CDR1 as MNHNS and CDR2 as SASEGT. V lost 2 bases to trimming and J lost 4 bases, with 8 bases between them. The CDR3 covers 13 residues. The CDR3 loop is CASSERVLYGYTF. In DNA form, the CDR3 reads TGTGCCAGCAGTGAAAGGGTTCTCTATGGCTACACCTTC.

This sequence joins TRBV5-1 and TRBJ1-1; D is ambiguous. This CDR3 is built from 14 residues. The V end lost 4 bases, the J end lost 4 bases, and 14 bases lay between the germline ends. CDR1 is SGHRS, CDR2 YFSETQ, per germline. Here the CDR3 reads CASSHRGELTEAFF. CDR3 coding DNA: TGCGCCAGCAGCCACCGGGGTGAGCTCACTGAAGCTTTCTTT.

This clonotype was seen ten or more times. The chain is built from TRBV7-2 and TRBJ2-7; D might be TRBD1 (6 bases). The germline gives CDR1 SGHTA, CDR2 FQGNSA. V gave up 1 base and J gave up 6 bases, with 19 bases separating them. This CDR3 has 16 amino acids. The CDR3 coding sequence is TGTGCCAGCAGCTTAGTTGGGGCAGGGGCGATAAGCGAGCAGTACTTC. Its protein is CASSLVGAGAISEQYF.

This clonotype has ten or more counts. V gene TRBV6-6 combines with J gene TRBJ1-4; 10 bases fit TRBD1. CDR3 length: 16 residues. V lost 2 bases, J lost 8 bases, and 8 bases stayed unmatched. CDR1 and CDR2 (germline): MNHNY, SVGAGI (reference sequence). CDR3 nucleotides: TGTGCCAGCAGTTACCCCCGACAGGGGGCGAGGGAAAAACTGTTTTTT. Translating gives CASSYPRQGAREKLFF.

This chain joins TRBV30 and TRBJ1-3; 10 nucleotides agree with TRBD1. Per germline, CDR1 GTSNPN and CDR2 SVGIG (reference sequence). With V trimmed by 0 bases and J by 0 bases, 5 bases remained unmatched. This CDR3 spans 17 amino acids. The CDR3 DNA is TGTGCCTGGAGTGTCGTCGGGGACAGGGGCTCTGGAAACACCATATATTTT. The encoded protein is CAWSVVGDRGSGNTIYF.

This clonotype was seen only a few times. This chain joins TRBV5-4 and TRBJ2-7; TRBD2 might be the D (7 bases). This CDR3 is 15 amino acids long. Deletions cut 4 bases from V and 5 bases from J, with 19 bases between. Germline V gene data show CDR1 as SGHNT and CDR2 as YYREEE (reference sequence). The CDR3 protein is CASSPQGRVYHEQYF. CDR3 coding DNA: TGTGCCAGCAGCCCCCAGGGGAGGGTGTACCACGAGCAGTACTTC.

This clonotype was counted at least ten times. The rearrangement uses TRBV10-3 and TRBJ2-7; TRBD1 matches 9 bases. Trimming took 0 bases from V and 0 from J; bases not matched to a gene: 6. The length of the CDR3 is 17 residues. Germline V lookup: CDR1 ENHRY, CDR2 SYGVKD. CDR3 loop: CAISESWTGANSYEQYF. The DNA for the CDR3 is TGTGCCATCAGTGAGTCCTGGACAGGGGCCAACTCCTACGAGCAGTACTTC.

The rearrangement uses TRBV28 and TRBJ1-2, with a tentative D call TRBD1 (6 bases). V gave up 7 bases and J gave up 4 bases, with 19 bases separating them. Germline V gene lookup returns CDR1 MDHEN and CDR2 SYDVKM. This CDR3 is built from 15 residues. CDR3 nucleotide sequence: TGTGCCAGCAACGCCAGGGGTCGCCGGGGCTATGGCTACACCTTC. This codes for CASNARGRRGYGYTF.